These 14 T cell receptor beta chains were all obtained from the same sample, sequenced in a study of blood T cell repertoires in COVID-19 (TCRdb year 2020). The method was the immunoSEQ multiplex PCR assay. As stored in TCRdb, this immuneACCESS dataset retains in-frame rearrangements with V and J assigned. A fraction of the clones does not appear; measured against another copy, unresolved V genes explain less than half of the discrepancy, and the remainder lacks a known reason. For this sample the table gives some 97,000 clones, of which over 75% were detected only once. The top ten clones comprise 1.5% to 2% of the sample. Material: peripheral blood. The receptors shown here come from a man aged 60 to 69 with acute or convalescent COVID-19.

V usage is TRBV30 and J usage is TRBJ1-3; D might be TRBD1 (5 bases). This CDR3 is built from 15 residues. Trimming pared 2 bases from V and 4 bases from J, leaving 15 bases between. The germline gives CDR1 GTSNPN, CDR2 SVGIG (reference sequence). In DNA form, the CDR3 reads TGTGCCTGGAGTACAGGCCAAACCCCGGGAAACACCATATATTTT. Translated, it gives CAWSTGQTPGNTIYF.

J is TRBJ1-2 and V is TRBV19; 7 bases map to TRBD1. The germline V gene has CDR1 LNHDA and CDR2 SQIVND (reference sequence). There are 16 residues in the CDR3. Trimming removed 3 bases from V and 4 bases from J; junction bases left unmatched: 11. This CDR3 reads CASSIPETGFIYGYTF. DNA for the CDR3: TGTGCCAGTAGTATTCCAGAGACAGGGTTTATCTATGGCTACACCTTC. The variable domain in full, completed from reference TRBV19 and TRBJ1-2, reads DGGITQSPKYLFRKEGQNVTLSCEQNLNHDAMYWYRQDPGQGLRLIYYSQIVNDFQKGDIAEGYSVSREKKESFPLTVTSAQKNPTAFYLCASSIPETGFIYGYTFGSGTRLTVV.

The chain employs TRBV28 and TRBJ2-1; D is uncertain. This CDR3 region has 14 residues. V lost 2 bases, J lost 6 bases, and 11 bases lay in between. The germline V gene encodes CDR1 MDHEN and CDR2 SYDVKM. CDR3: CASSLRQALNEQFF. In DNA form, the CDR3 reads TGTGCCAGCAGTTTAAGGCAGGCTCTCAATGAGCAGTTCTTC.

The chain couples TRBV6-1 to TRBJ2-2; 7 bases are shared with TRBD1. Germline CDR1 and CDR2: MNHNS and SASEGT. Losses at the gene ends were 3 bases for V and 0 bases for J; bases not matched to a gene: 1. The CDR3 runs to 15 residues. The CDR3 here is CASSEDRPNTGELFF. CDR3 nucleotide sequence: TGTGCCAGCAGTGAGGACAGGCCGAACACCGGGGAGCTGTTTTTT.

This clone was counted a single time. The chain carries TRBV6-5 and TRBJ1-2; a weak D match, TRBD1 (6 bases). Germline CDR1 MNHEY, CDR2 SVGAGI. The V end was cut by 0 bases, the J end by 4 bases, with 15 bases between. The CDR3 runs to 16 residues. CDR3 DNA: TGTGCCAGCAGTTACTCGGCCCAGGGGACCGGCTATGGCTACACCTTC. The encoded protein is CASSYSAQGTGYGYTF.

The V gene is TRBV2, the J gene TRBJ2-3; TRBD2 is a possible D gene (8 bases). The germline V gene has CDR1 SNHLY and CDR2 FYNNEI. CDR3 length equals 14 residues. V was clipped by 8 bases and J by 4 bases, with 16 bases between them. The CDR3 is CASPGGGEADTQYF. The DNA of the CDR3 is TGTGCCAGCCCGGGAGGGGGCGAGGCAGATACGCAGTATTTT.

V usage is TRBV25-1 and J usage is TRBJ1-1; D ambiguous. Trimming removed 4 bases from V and 5 bases from J, with 17 bases in between. The CDR3 runs 15 residues. Germline V gives CDR1 MGHDK, CDR2 SYGVNS. The CDR3, as DNA: TGTGCCAGCAGTGCCCAAGGACTCCAAGGGACTGAAGCTTTCTTT. Translation: CASSAQGLQGTEAFF. Looking up the rest from reference TRBV25-1 and TRBJ1-1 gives the full variable domain: EADIYQTPRYLVIGTGKKITLECSQTMGHDKMYWYQQDPGMELHLIHYSYGVNSTEKGDLSSESTVSRIRTEHFPLTLESARPSHTSQYLCASSAQGLQGTEAFFGQGTRLTVV.

This chain uses TRBV30 with TRBJ1-1, with a tentative D call TRBD1 (5 bases). CDR1 and CDR2 from the germline V gene are GTSNPN and SVGIG (reference sequence). CDR3 length: 15 amino acids. Trimming removed 3 bases from V and 3 bases from J, with 17 bases in between. DNA for the CDR3: TGTGCCTGGAGCCCAGGGACTTCCTGGGACACTGAAGCTTTCTTT. Translating gives CAWSPGTSWDTEAFF.

The chain has TRBV3-1 (or the pseudogene TRBV3-2) and TRBJ2-3, with TRBD2 as a possible D gene (6 bases). The CDR3 covers 13 residues. Germline loops: CDR1 LGHDT, CDR2 YNNKEL (reference sequence). V gave up 1 base and J gave up 6 bases, with 8 bases separating them. This CDR3 is CASSQVAGDTQYF. CDR3 nucleotides: TGTGCCAGCAGCCAAGTGGCGGGGGATACGCAGTATTTT.

This sequence joins TRBV19 and TRBJ1-2, with D uncertain. The germline CDR1 and CDR2 sequences are LNHDA and SQIVND (reference sequence). V lost 4 bases and J lost 8, with 20 bases in between. CDR3 length: 15 residues. CDR3 amino acids: CASSSQGQFRGGYTF. DNA of the CDR3: TGTGCCAGTAGTAGCCAAGGCCAGTTTCGAGGCGGCTACACCTTC.

CDR3 amino acids: CASSFGVGEKLFF. The CDR3 DNA sequence: TGTGCCAGCAGTTTCGGGGTCGGTGAAAAACTGTTTTTT. The rearrangement uses TRBV12-3 or TRBV12-4 and TRBJ1-4; D is ambiguous. CDR3 size: 13 residues. V shed 3 bases and J shed 7 bases, with 9 bases lying between them.

V gene TRBV12-3 or TRBV12-4 combines with J gene TRBJ2-7, with TRBD1 identical over 9 bases. The CDR3 length is 13 residues. Trimming at V came to 5 bases and at J to 5 bases, leaving 4 bases not matched to a gene. CDR3 residues: CASSPGTGNEQYF. CDR3 nucleotide sequence: TGTGCCAGCAGTCCCGGGACAGGGAACGAGCAGTACTTC.

V is TRBV10-3 and J is TRBJ1-5, with D maybe TRBD1 (6 bases). Looked up from germline, CDR1 is ENHRY and CDR2 is SYGVKD. V shed 9 bases and J shed 0 bases, with 15 bases lying between them. The CDR3 sequence is 15 residues long. CDR3 DNA: TGTGCCATGGCCTCCGGGACAAATAGCAATCAGCCCCAGCATTTT. Amino acid sequence: CAMASGTNSNQPQHF.

The count of this clone is one. V usage is TRBV7-2 and J usage is TRBJ2-3; D perhaps matches TRBD2 (6 bases). CDR3 length equals 15 residues. V was shortened by 5 bases and J by 6 bases, with 18 bases between the two germline ends. Germline CDR1 reads SGHTA; CDR2 reads FQGNSA. Here the CDR3 reads CASSPLGTWADTQYF. CDR3 DNA: TGTGCCAGCAGCCCCCTCGGGACTTGGGCGGATACGCAGTATTTT.